The 16 T cell receptor beta chains below come from one sample, sequenced in a study of radiation and T cells in renal cell carcinoma. The treatment was: 15 Gy SBRT to primary tumor, nephrectomy 4 weeks later. This table comes from immunoSEQ multiplex PCR, and its TCRdb copy is limited to in-frame clones, with some not included. The sample has 15,000 to 20,000 clones, 50% to 75% seen once. The starting material was tumor tissue, obtained from a patient whose treatment included radiotherapy and nephrectomy. The receptors here all came from a woman in her 70s with renal cell carcinoma.

The rearrangement uses TRBV6-1 and TRBJ2-7, with D hard to call. This CDR3 contains 10 residues. Trimming cost V 11 bases and J 0 bases, with 5 bases left between them. Germline assignment: CDR1 MNHNS and CDR2 SASEGT. CDR3 loop: CASDSYEQYF. CDR3 DNA sequence: TGTGCCTCTGACTCCTACGAGCAGTACTTC.

The CDR3, as DNA: TGTGCCAGCAGTGAGTCCCGACATGGGGACAGGAGCTCCTATAATTCACCCCTCCACTTT. Protein product: CASSESRHGDRSSYNSPLHF. The chain links TRBV2 to TRBJ1-6; 8 bases agree with TRBD1. CDR3 length equals 20 residues. Germline loops: CDR1 SNHLY, CDR2 FYNNEI. The V and J ends lost 3 bases and 0 bases, in that order; junction bases with no gene match: 13.

V usage is TRBV6-6 and J usage is TRBJ1-1, with D perhaps matching TRBD1 (6 bases). This CDR3 has 14 amino acids. The V gene's germline CDR1 is MNHNY and CDR2 SVGAGI (reference sequence). The V end lost 6 bases, the J end lost 1 base, and 12 bases lay between the germline ends. Here the CDR3 reads CASSPVRGNTEAFF. The CDR3 DNA reads as TGTGCCAGCAGCCCCGTCAGGGGGAACACTGAAGCTTTCTTT.

The rearrangement uses TRBV2 and TRBJ1-6; no clear D. This CDR3 has 15 residues. Trimming shortened V by 3 bases and J by 6 bases, and 12 bases separated the two germline ends. The germline V gene encodes CDR1 SNHLY and CDR2 FYNNEI. The CDR3 loop is CASSDSGRINSPLHF. The DNA of the CDR3 is TGTGCCAGCAGTGACTCAGGACGAATTAATTCACCCCTCCACTTT.

The rearrangement links TRBV9 to TRBJ2-2, with TRBD1 matching over 8 bases. Trimming took 0 bases from V and 1 from J; bases not matched to a gene: 2. The germline V gene has CDR1 SGDLS and CDR2 YYNGEE. The CDR3 runs to 16 residues. CDR3 region: CASSVAGTGNTGELFF. CDR3 nucleotides: TGTGCCAGCAGCGTAGCGGGGACAGGGAACACCGGGGAGCTGTTTTTT.

The rearrangement links TRBV18 to TRBJ2-7; D perhaps matches TRBD2 (5 bases). V lost 6 bases and J lost 7, with 16 bases in between. This CDR3 has 13 residues. Germline V gene lookup returns CDR1 KGHSH and CDR2 LQKENI. This CDR3 reads CASSAQVTREQYF. As DNA, the CDR3 is TGTGCCAGCTCGGCGCAGGTTACTAGGGAGCAGTACTTC.

Of note for this clone: The junction departs from germline at one end; a sequencing error may be responsible. The genes are TRBV2 and TRBJ2-1; D assignment may be TRBD1 or TRBD2 (6 bases each). CDR3 length equals 12 residues. The germline CDR1 and CDR2 sequences are SNHLY and FYNNEI. CDR3 sequence (DNA): TGTGCAAGCAAGCCGGGGGCCAATGAGCAGTTCTTC. Translated, it gives CASKPGANEQFF. The variable domain in full, with the rest retrieved from reference TRBV2 and TRBJ2-1, is EPEVTQTPSHQVTQMGQEVILRCVPISNHLYFYWYRQILGQKVEFLVSFYNNEISEKSEIFDDQFSVERPDGSNFTLKIRSTKLEDSAMYFCASKPGANEQFFGPGTRLTVL.

Only a few counts were recorded for this clone. The chain couples TRBV7-9 to TRBJ1-1; unclear D gene. Germline assignment: CDR1 SEHNR and CDR2 FQNEAQ (reference sequence). V shed 5 bases and J shed 4 bases, with 20 bases lying between them. There are 16 residues in the CDR3. For the CDR3, the DNA is TGTGCCAGCAGCACCTACGGACGGAGGGAAGGCACTGAAGCTTTCTTT. It codes for CASSTYGRREGTEAFF.

The sample holds a few counts of this clone. This chain uses TRBV5-1 with TRBJ2-5, with D hard to call. V was pared by 1 base and J by 2 bases, with 6 bases between. Germline CDR1 reads SGHRS; CDR2 reads YFSETQ. This CDR3 has 13 amino acids. In nucleotides, the CDR3 is TGCGCCAGCAGCTTGATAGGGCAAGAGACCCAGTACTTC. Residues: CASSLIGQETQYF.

The chain employs TRBV30 and TRBJ2-7; TRBD1 agrees at 9 bases. Germline V lookup: CDR1 GTSNPN, CDR2 SVGIG (reference sequence). Trimming cost V 4 bases and J 4 bases; bases outside gene matches: 5. CDR3 length equals 13 residues. The CDR3 DNA sequence: TGTGCCTGGAAACAGGGGGCAGGGTACGAGCAGTACTTC. As protein: CAWKQGAGYEQYF.

CDR3 DNA: TGTGCCAGCAGCCGGGACTATAATACCGAGGCCTATGGCTACACCTTC. It specifies CASSRDYNTEAYGYTF. The J gene is TRBJ1-2, the V gene TRBV14; tentative D call: TRBD1 (5 bases). CDR1 SGHDN and CDR2 FVKESK come from the germline V gene. CDR3 size: 16 residues. Trimming pared 4 bases from V and 4 bases from J, leaving 19 bases between.

This chain connects TRBV6-5 to TRBJ2-2; no clear D. The CDR3 spans 12 residues. Germline values: CDR1 MNHEY, CDR2 SVGAGI. Trimming removed 7 bases at V and 5 bases at J, with 8 bases between. CDR3 sequence: CASKRATGELFF. The CDR3 DNA reads as TGTGCCAGCAAAAGGGCTACCGGGGAGCTGTTTTTT.

This clone was detected a few times. Other DNA sequences in the same sample also yield this CDR3. The chain couples TRBV7-6 to TRBJ2-2, with D perhaps given as TRBD1 or TRBD2 (5 bases each). Trimming removed 2 bases at V and 2 bases at J, with 12 bases between. Germline CDR1 and CDR2: SGHVS and FNYEAQ. This CDR3 has 16 amino acids. In DNA form, the CDR3 reads TGTGCCAGCAGCTTACGGGGCCGGGGAAACACCGGGGAGCTGTTTTTT. It is translated as CASSLRGRGNTGELFF.

This clone has just a few counts. The chain joins TRBV7-2 to TRBJ1-2, with 7 positions matching TRBD1. J lost 4 bases, V lost 4 bases, and 6 bases had no gene match. This CDR3 is built from 14 residues. Germline V lookup: CDR1 SGHTA, CDR2 FQGNSA. DNA for the CDR3: TGTGCCAGCAGCTACCCGGGACAGCCCTATGGCTACACCTTC. Protein: CASSYPGQPYGYTF.

This chain connects TRBV30 to TRBJ1-1; 8 positions agree with TRBD1. Per the germline V gene, CDR1 is GTSNPN and CDR2 is SVGIG (reference sequence). The CDR3 is 13 residues long. Germline trimming cut 3 bases from V and 3 bases from J; bases unmatched to any gene: 3. CDR3 DNA: TGTGCCTGGAGGGGGACAGGTGACACTGAAGCTTTCTTT. Its translation is CAWRGTGDTEAFF.

The J gene is TRBJ2-3, the V gene TRBV9; D is uncertain. The CDR3 length is 14 residues. Germline lookup yields CDR1 SGDLS and CDR2 YYNGEE. Trimming removed 3 bases at V and 1 base at J, with 9 bases between. CDR3 bases: TGTGCCAGCAGCGGAGATCCGGGCACAGATACGCAGTATTTT. It is translated as CASSGDPGTDTQYF.